A single sample is the source of the 10 T cell receptor beta chains below, sequenced in a study of blood T cells in healthy people across ages. A second PCR of about 7 to 12 cycles used a sample-barcoded 5' primer and a J-beta primer mix. TCRdb re-analysed the 5' RACE reads in MiXCR, keeping a single row per CDR3 protein. Among a few hundred thousand distinct CDR3 sequences, less than 30% were seen once, and the ten largest hold over 25%. Sequenced input: blood. The origin of the receptors is a woman aged 70 to 79 in good health.

The V and J genes are TRBV15 and TRBJ1-6, with D possibly being TRBD1 (5 bases). The CDR3 runs to 16 residues. Between the trimmed V and J ends, which lost 0 bases and 10 bases, there was a span of 16 bases. CDR1 LNHNV and CDR2 YYDKDF come from the germline V gene (reference sequence). CDR3 sequence (DNA): TGTGCCACCAGCAGAGATGGGGGAGGGTTAGGATCACCCCTCCACTTT. This translates into CATSRDGGGLGSPLHF.

V is TRBV11-2 and J is TRBJ2-1, with 7 bases lining up with TRBD1. Germline V gene lookup returns CDR1 SGHAT and CDR2 FQNNGV. V dropped 1 base and J dropped 5; count of bases not matched to a gene: 8. This CDR3 region has 16 residues. As DNA, the CDR3 is TGTGCCAGCAGCTTAGCTACAGGGGTTGGAAACAATGAGCAGTTCTTC. Translating it yields CASSLATGVGNNEQFF.

The J gene is TRBJ2-5, the V gene TRBV7-2, with D uncertain. The germline CDR1 and CDR2 sequences are SGHTA and FQGNSA. The ends were cut back, 2 bases at V and 2 bases at J, with 6 bases in the middle. The CDR3 loop spans 13 amino acids. The CDR3 DNA is TGTGCCAGCAGCTTATCGATTCAAGAGACCCAGTACTTC. Translating gives CASSLSIQETQYF.

This clonotype turned up a few times. The chain is built from TRBV7-9 and TRBJ2-1; 8 bases map to TRBD2. Germline V gene data show CDR1 as SEHNR and CDR2 as FQNEAQ (reference sequence). The CDR3 runs 15 residues. The V gene end was trimmed by 5 bases and the J gene end by 2 bases; junction bases not matched to a gene: 5. The CDR3 spells CASSPGGHTYNEQFF. The CDR3 DNA reads TGTGCCAGCAGCCCGGGGGGGCACACCTACAATGAGCAGTTCTTC.

The V call is TRBV5-1, the J call TRBJ2-3, with 9 positions matching TRBD1. The V gene end was trimmed by 3 bases and the J gene end by 4 bases; junction bases not matched to a gene: 6. Germline CDR1 is SGHRS and CDR2 is YFSETQ. CDR3 size: 15 residues. This chain's CDR3 is CASSSGQGRADTQYF. CDR3 in DNA: TGCGCCAGCAGCTCCGGACAGGGGAGGGCAGATACGCAGTATTTT. Full variable domain (outside the CDR3, taken from reference TRBV5-1 and TRBJ2-3): KAGVTQTPRYLIKTRGQQVTLSCSPISGHRSVSWYQQTPGQGLQFLFEYFSETQRNKGNFPGRFSGRQFSNSRSEMNVSTLELGDSALYLCASSSGQGRADTQYFGPGTRLTVL.

The chain is built from TRBV27 and TRBJ2-4; 7 nucleotides align to TRBD1. The CDR3 runs to 13 residues. Germline-derived CDR1 and CDR2 are MNHEY and SMNVEV (reference sequence). V was clipped by 6 bases and J by 3 bases; unmatched bases: 2. This CDR3 is CASRGQNKNIQYF. The DNA of the CDR3 is TGTGCCAGCAGGGGACAGAACAAAAACATTCAGTACTTC.

The chain joins TRBV20-1 to TRBJ2-2; D may correspond to TRBD1 or TRBD2 (5 bases each). V shed 4 bases and J shed 2 bases, with 14 bases lying between them. Germline V lookup: CDR1 DFQATT, CDR2 SNEGSKA (reference sequence). The CDR3 contains 15 residues. CDR3 DNA: TGCAGTGCTACTGACCTACGGGACAACACCGGGGAGCTGTTTTTT. Protein: CSATDLRDNTGELFF.

This clonotype was counted only a few times. The rearrangement uses TRBV2 and TRBJ2-5, with no clear D. The DNA end lines up better with TRBJ2-1; the J call may be wrong. CDR3 length equals 12 residues. Germline V gene lookup returns CDR1 SNHLY and CDR2 FYNNEI. CDR3 sequence: CASSPSENRQFF. DNA of the CDR3: TGTGCCAGCAGTCCGAGCGAAAACAGGCAGTTCTTC.

The rearrangement joins TRBV10-3 to TRBJ1-4; TRBD1 is a possible D gene (5 bases). This CDR3 comprises 15 residues. Trimming took 0 bases from V and 4 from J, leaving 9 bases between them. CDR1 is ENHRY, CDR2 SYGVKD, per germline. CDR3 protein: CAISESGEVNEKLFF. The CDR3 bases are TGTGCCATCAGTGAGTCGGGGGAGGTTAATGAAAAACTGTTTTTT.

This chain connects TRBV20-1 to TRBJ2-5; 8 nucleotides match TRBD2. The V gene end was trimmed by 6 bases and the J gene end by 7 bases; junction bases not matched to a gene: 16. The CDR3 loop spans 15 amino acids. The germline gives CDR1 DFQATT, CDR2 SNEGSKA (reference sequence). CDR3 DNA sequence: TGCAGTGCCCCGGGAGGGAGGACTTATCAGGGGACCCAGTACTTC. Translating gives CSAPGGRTYQGTQYF.